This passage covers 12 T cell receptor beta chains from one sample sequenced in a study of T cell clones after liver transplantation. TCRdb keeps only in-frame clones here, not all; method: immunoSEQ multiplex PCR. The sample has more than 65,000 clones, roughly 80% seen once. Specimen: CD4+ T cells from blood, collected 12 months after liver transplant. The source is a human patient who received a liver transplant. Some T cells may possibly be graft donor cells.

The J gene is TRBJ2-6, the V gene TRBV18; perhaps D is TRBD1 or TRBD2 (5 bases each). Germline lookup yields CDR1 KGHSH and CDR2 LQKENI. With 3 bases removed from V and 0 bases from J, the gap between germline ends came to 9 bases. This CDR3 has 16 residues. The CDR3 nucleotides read TGTGCCAGCTCACCCCCCGGGACCTCTGGGGCCAACGTCCTGACTTTC. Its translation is CASSPPGTSGANVLTF.

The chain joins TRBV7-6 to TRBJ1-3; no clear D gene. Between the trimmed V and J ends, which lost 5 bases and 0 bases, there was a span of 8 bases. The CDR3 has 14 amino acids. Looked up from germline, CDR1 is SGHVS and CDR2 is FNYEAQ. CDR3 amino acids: CASSPNYSGNTIYF. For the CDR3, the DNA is TGTGCCAGCAGCCCAAATTACTCTGGAAACACCATATATTTT.

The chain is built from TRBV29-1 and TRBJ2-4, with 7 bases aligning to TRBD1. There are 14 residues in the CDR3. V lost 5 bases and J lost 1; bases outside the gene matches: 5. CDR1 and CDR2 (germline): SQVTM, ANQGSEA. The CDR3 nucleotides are TGCAGCGTTACAGGGGTGGGGGCCAAAAACATTCAGTACTTC. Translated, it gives CSVTGVGAKNIQYF. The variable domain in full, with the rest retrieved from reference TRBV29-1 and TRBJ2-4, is SAVISQKPSRDICQRGTSLTIQCQVDSQVTMMFWYRQQPGQSLTLIATANQGSEATYESGFVIDKFPISRPNLTFSTLTVSNMSPEDSSIYLCSVTGVGAKNIQYFGAGTRLSVL.

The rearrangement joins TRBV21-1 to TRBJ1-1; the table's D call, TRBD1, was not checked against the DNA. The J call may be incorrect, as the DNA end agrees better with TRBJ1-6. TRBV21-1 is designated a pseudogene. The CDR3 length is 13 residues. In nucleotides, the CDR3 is TGTGCCAGCAGCCAAAAAAGGGGGTTCCTCCTCCACTTT. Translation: CASSQKRGFLLHF.

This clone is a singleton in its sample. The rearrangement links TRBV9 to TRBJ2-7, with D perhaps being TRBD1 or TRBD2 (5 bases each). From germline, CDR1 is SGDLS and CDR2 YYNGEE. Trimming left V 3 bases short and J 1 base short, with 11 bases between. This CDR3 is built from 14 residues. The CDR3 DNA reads TGTGCCAGCAGCGCTACCGGGGCATCCTACGAGCAGTACTTC. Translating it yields CASSATGASYEQYF.

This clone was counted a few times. The chain's CDR3 is CASSRDRARAGNIQYF. CDR3 nucleotides: TGTGCCAGCAGTCGGGACAGGGCAAGGGCTGGGAACATTCAGTACTTC. This rearrangement joins TRBV2 to TRBJ2-4; 9 nucleotides match TRBD1. Germline CDR1 SNHLY, CDR2 FYNNEI. V shed 5 bases, J shed 7 bases, and the junction held 12 bases outside the gene matches. CDR3 length equals 16 residues.

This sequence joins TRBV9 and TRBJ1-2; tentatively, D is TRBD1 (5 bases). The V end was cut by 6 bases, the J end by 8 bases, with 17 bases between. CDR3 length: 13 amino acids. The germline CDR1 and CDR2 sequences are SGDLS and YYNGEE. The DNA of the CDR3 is TGTGCCAGCACCCAAGGAGACTGGGGGGGCTACACCTTC. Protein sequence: CASTQGDWGGYTF.

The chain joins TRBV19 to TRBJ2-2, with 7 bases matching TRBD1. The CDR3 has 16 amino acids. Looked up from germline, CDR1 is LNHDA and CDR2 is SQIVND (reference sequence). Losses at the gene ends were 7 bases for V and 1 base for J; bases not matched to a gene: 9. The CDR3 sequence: CASNPYRGWNTGELFF. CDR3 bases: TGTGCCAGTAACCCCTACAGGGGATGGAACACCGGGGAGCTGTTTTTT.

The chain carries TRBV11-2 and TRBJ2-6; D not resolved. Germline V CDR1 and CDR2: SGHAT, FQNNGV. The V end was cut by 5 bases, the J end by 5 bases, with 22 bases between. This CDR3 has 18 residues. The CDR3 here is CASSGRCKQQSRANVLTF. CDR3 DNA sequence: TGTGCCAGCAGCGGTCGATGCAAGCAACAAAGTCGGGCCAACGTCCTGACTTTC.

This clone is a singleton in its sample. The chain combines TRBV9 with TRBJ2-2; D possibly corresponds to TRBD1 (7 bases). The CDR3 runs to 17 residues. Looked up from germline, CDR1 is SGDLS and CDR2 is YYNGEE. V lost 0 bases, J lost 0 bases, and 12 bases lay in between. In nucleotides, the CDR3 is TGTGCCAGCAGCGTAGCTGGAGGGACAGCGAACACCGGGGAGCTGTTTTTT. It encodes CASSVAGGTANTGELFF.

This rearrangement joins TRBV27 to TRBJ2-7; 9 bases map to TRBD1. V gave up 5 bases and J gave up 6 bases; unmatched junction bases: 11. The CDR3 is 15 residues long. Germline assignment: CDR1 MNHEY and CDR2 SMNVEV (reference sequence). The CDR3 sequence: CASSVPGQGRPEQYF. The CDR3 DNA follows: TGTGCCAGCAGTGTCCCGGGACAGGGTAGGCCCGAGCAGTACTTC.

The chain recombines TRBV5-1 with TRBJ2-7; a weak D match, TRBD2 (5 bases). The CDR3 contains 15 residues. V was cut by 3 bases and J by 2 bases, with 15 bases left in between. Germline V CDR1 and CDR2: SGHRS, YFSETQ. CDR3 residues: CASSSRSGGTYEQYF. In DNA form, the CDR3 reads TGCGCCAGCAGCTCGAGAAGCGGAGGCACCTACGAGCAGTACTTC.